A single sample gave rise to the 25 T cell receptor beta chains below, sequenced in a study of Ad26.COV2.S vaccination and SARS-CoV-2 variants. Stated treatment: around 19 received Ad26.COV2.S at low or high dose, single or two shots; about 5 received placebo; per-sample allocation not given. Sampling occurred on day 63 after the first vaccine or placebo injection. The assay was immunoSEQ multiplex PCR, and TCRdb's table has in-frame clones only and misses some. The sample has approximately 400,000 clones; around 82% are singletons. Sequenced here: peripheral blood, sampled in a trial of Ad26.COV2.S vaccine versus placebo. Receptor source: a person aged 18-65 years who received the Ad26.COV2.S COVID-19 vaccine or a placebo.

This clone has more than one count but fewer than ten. The CDR3 DNA sequence: TGTGCCAGCAGCTTTAACCAGGGAAATGAGCAGTTCTTC. Protein product: CASSFNQGNEQFF. The rearrangement links TRBV3-1 (or the pseudogene TRBV3-2) to TRBJ2-1; a possible D gene is TRBD1 (5 bases). The CDR3 covers 13 residues. CDR1 is LGHDT, CDR2 YNNKEL, per germline (reference sequence). The V end was cut by 5 bases, the J end by 7 bases, with 12 bases between.

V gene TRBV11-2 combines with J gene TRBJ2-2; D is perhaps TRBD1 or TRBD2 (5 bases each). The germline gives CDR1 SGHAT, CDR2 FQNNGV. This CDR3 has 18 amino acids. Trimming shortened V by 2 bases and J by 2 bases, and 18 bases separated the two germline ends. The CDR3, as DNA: TGTGCCAGCAGCTTATTGGGGGAGCCCCAGCATAACACCGGGGAGCTGTTTTTT. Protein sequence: CASSLLGEPQHNTGELFF.

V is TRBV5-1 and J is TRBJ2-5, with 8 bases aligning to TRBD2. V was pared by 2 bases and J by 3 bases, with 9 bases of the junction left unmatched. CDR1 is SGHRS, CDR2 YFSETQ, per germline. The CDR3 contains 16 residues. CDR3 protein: CASSLAPSGLEETQYF. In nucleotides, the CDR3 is TGCGCCAGCAGCTTAGCGCCTAGCGGGTTAGAAGAGACCCAGTACTTC.

The CDR3: CASEIGGYGYGYTF. The CDR3 DNA is TGTGCCAGTGAGATAGGAGGGTATGGCTATGGCTACACCTTC. The V and J genes are TRBV28 and TRBJ1-2; D unclear. Germline lookup yields CDR1 MDHEN and CDR2 SYDVKM. V gave up 9 bases and J gave up 4 bases, with 18 bases separating them. This CDR3 spans 14 amino acids.

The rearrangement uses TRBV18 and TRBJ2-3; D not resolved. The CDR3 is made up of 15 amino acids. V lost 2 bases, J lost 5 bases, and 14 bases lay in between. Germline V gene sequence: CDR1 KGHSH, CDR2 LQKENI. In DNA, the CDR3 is TGTGCCAGCTCACCAGACGGTCCGATGGAAGATACGCAGTATTTT. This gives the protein CASSPDGPMEDTQYF.

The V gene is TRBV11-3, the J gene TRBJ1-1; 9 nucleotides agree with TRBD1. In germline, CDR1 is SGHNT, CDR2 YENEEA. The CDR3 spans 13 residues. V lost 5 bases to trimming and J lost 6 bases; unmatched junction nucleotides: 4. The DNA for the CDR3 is TGTGCCAGCAGCAAGGGACAGGGAGCTGAAGCTTTCTTT. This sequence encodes CASSKGQGAEAFF.

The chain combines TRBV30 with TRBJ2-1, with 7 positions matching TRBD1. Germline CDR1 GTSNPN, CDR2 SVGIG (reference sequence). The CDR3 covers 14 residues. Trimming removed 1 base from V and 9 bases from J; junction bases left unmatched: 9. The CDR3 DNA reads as TGTGCCTGGAGTGCTCACGACAGGGAAGGTGAGCAGTTCTTC. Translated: CAWSAHDREGEQFF.

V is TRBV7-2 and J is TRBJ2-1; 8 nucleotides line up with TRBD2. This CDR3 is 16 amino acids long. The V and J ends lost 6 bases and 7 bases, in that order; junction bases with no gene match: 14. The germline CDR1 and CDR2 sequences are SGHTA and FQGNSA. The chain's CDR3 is CASRLASGPRANEQFF. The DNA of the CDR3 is TGTGCCAGCAGACTTGCTAGCGGGCCCCGGGCGAATGAGCAGTTCTTC.

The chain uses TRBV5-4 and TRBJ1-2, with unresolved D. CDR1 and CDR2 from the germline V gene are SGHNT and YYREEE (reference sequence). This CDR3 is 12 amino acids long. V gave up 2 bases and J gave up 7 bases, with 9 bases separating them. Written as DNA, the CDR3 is TGTGCCAGCAGCTTTCCTCTAAGTGGCTACACCTTC. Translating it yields CASSFPLSGYTF.

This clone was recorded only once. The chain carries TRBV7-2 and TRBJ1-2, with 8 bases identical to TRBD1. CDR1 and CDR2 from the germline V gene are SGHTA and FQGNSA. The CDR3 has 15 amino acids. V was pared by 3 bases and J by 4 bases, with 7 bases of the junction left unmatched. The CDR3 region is CASSFLGQGGYGYTF. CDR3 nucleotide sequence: TGTGCCAGCAGCTTCCTCGGACAGGGAGGCTATGGCTACACCTTC.

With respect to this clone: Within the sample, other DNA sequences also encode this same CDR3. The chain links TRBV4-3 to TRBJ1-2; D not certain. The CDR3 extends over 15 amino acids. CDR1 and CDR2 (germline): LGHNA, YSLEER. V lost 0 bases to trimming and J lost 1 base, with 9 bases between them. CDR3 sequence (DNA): TGCGCCAGCAGCCAAGATCTGGGAGGTAACTATGGCTACACCTTC. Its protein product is CASSQDLGGNYGYTF.

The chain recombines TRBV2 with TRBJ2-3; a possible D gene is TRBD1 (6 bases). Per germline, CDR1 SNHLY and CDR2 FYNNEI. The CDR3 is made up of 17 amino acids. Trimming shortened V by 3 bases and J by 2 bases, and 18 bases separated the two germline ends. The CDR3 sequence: CASSEWEPDRFTDTQYF. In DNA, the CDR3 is TGTGCCAGCAGTGAGTGGGAGCCCGACAGGTTCACAGATACGCAGTATTTT.

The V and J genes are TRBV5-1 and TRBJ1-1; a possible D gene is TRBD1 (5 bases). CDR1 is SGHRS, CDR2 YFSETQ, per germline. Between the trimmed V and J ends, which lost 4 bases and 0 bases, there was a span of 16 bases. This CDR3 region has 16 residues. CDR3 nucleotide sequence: TGCGCCAGCAGCCCTACCCTGGGGGGGATGAACACTGAAGCTTTCTTT. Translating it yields CASSPTLGGMNTEAFF.

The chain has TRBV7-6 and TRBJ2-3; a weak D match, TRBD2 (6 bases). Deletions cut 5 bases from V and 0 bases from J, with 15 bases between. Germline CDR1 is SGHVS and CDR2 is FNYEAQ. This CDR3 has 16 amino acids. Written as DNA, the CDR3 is TGTGCCAGCAGCGGCGTCGGGGGTTACAGCACAGATACGCAGTATTTT. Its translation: CASSGVGGYSTDTQYF.

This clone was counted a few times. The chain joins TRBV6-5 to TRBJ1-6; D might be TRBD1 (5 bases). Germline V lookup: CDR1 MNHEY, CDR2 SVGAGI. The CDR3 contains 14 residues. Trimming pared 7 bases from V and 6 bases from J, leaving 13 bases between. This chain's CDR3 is CASTQDMGNSPLHF. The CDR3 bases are TGTGCCAGCACCCAGGACATGGGTAATTCACCCCTCCACTTT.

CDR3 sequence: CASHGRGRGETQYF. The CDR3 DNA reads TGTGCCTCCCATGGCAGGGGTCGGGGGGAGACCCAGTACTTC. The chain employs TRBV5-6 and TRBJ2-5; possibly TRBD1 or TRBD2 for D (6 bases each). Trimming took off 10 bases at V and 5 bases at J, with 21 bases between the two ends. CDR1 and CDR2 (germline): SGHDT, YYEEEE. The CDR3 consists of 14 residues.

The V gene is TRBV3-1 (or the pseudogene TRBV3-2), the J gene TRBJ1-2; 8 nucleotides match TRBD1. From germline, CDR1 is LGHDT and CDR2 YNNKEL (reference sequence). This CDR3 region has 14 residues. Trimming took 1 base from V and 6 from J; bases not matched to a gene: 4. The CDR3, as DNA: TGTGCCAGCAGCCAAGCAGGACAGGGCGATGGCTACACCTTC. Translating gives CASSQAGQGDGYTF.

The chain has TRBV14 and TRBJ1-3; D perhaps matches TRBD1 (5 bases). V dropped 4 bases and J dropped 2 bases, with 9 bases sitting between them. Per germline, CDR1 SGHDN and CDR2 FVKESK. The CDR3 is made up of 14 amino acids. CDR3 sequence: CASSRQGTGNTIYF. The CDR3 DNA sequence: TGTGCCAGCAGCCGCCAGGGCACTGGAAACACCATATATTTT.

The CDR3 DNA reads as TGTGCCAGCAGCTCTAGGGGAGGGTTTGGTGAAGCTTTCTTT. It encodes CASSSRGGFGEAFF. The chain is built from TRBV7-2 and TRBJ1-1; D is possibly TRBD1 (5 bases). CDR1 is SGHTA, CDR2 FQGNSA, per germline. V was shortened by 4 bases and J by 7 bases, with 16 bases between the two germline ends. The CDR3 has 14 amino acids.

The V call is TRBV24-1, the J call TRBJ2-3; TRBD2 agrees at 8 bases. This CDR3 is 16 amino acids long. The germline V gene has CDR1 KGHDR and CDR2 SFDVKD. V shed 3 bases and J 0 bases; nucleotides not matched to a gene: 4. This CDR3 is CATSDSPSGSTDTQYF. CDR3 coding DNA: TGTGCCACCAGTGATAGTCCTAGCGGGAGCACAGATACGCAGTATTTT.

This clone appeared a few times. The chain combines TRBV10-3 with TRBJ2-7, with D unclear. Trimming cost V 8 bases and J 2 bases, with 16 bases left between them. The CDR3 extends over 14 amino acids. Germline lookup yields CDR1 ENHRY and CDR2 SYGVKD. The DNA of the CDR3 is TGTGCCATCGGGGAAGGGCTTTTCCCCTACGAGCAGTACTTC. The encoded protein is CAIGEGLFPYEQYF.

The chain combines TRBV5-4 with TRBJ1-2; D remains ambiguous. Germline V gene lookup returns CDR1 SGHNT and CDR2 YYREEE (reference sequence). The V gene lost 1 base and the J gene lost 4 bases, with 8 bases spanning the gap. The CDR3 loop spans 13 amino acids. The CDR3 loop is CASSLPGGYGYTF. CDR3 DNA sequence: TGTGCCAGCAGCTTGCCGGGAGGCTATGGCTACACCTTC.

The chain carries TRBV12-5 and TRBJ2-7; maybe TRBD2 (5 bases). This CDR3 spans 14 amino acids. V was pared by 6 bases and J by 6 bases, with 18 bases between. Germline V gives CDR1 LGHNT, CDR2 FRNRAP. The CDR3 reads CASGPNPGAGEQYF. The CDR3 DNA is TGTGCTAGTGGCCCGAACCCGGGTGCGGGCGAGCAGTACTTC.

The CDR3 coding sequence is TGTGCCAGTAGTATAGCTCCGGGTTACAATGAGCAGTTCTTC. Translating gives CASSIAPGYNEQFF. J is TRBJ2-1 and V is TRBV19; D uncertain. The ends were cut back, 1 base at V and 4 bases at J, with 8 bases in the middle. CDR3 length: 14 amino acids. The germline V gene has CDR1 LNHDA and CDR2 SQIVND (reference sequence).

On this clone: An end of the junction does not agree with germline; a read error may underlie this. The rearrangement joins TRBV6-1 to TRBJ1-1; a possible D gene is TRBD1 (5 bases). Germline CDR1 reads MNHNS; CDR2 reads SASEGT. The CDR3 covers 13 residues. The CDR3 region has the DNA TGTGCCAGCAATGAAGGGGCGAACACTGAAGCTTTCTTT. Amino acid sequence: CASNEGANTEAFF.